This passage covers 21 T cell receptor beta chains from one sample sequenced in a study of blood T cell repertoires in COVID-19. Libraries were prepared by immunoSEQ multiplex PCR; TCRdb keeps only in-frame clonotypes and omits some of them. In the table there are approximately 81,000 clones, around 82% of which are singletons. Input material: peripheral blood. These receptor sequences come from a human donor in a cohort sampled during active COVID-19.

The genes are TRBV5-4 and TRBJ2-6; D is unclear. Germline V gene lookup returns CDR1 SGHNT and CDR2 YYREEE (reference sequence). The ends were cut back, 4 bases at V and 3 bases at J, with 14 bases in the middle. The CDR3 runs to 16 residues. This CDR3 reads CASSQQMGVGANVLTF. CDR3 sequence (DNA): TGTGCCAGCAGCCAGCAGATGGGCGTTGGGGCCAACGTCCTGACTTTC.

This clone occurred a few times. This specimen includes other DNA sequences encoding the same CDR3. The chain joins TRBV5-1 to TRBJ2-7; D not certain. Germline V gives CDR1 SGHRS, CDR2 YFSETQ. The CDR3 runs to 11 residues. Between the trimmed V and J ends, which lost 1 base and 4 bases, there was a span of 3 bases. The DNA for the CDR3 is TGCGCCAGCAGCTTGCAGTACGAGCAGTACTTC. This gives the protein CASSLQYEQYF.

This clone came up a few times. This sequence joins TRBV10-3 and TRBJ1-4; 8 bases are a match to TRBD1. After removal of 2 bases from V and 7 bases from J, the junction contained 9 bases not matched to a gene. CDR1 ENHRY and CDR2 SYGVKD come from the germline V gene. CDR3 length: 16 residues. DNA of the CDR3: TGTGCCATCAGTGAGGGGGCAGGGGGCGCGATTGAAAAACTGTTTTTT. Protein: CAISEGAGGAIEKLFF.

The genes are TRBV5-4 and TRBJ1-6; D is uncertain. Per the germline V gene, CDR1 is SGHNT and CDR2 is YYREEE (reference sequence). The V end lost 3 bases, the J end lost 7 bases, and 11 bases lay between the germline ends. The CDR3 length is 14 residues. CDR3 sequence: CASSWRTENSPLHF. The CDR3 bases are TGTGCCAGCAGCTGGAGGACGGAGAATTCACCCCTCCACTTT.

V usage is TRBV9 and J usage is TRBJ1-3; 8 nucleotides line up with TRBD1. Unmatched junction bases numbered 18, after V lost 2 bases and J lost 2 bases. CDR3 size: 20 residues. The germline V gene encodes CDR1 SGDLS and CDR2 YYNGEE. In DNA, the CDR3 is TGTGCCAGCAGCGTTAATCCAAGTGCAAGGACAGGGCTCCCTGGAAACACCATATATTTT. Translation: CASSVNPSARTGLPGNTIYF.

J is TRBJ1-4 and V is TRBV6-5; 7 nucleotides align to TRBD1. From germline, CDR1 is MNHEY and CDR2 SVGAGI. The CDR3 has 14 amino acids. V trimming: 2 bases; J trimming: 7 bases; junction bases outside the gene matches: 4. The chain's CDR3 is CASSYGQGGEKLFF. The CDR3 nucleotides are TGTGCCAGCAGTTACGGGCAGGGGGGTGAAAAACTGTTTTTT.

The J gene is TRBJ2-1, the V gene TRBV6-5; 14 positions agree with TRBD2. V trimming: 6 bases; J trimming: 6 bases; junction bases outside the gene matches: 1. The CDR3 extends over 14 amino acids. Germline V gene data show CDR1 as MNHEY and CDR2 as SVGAGI. The CDR3 spells CASSGTSGGNEQFF. CDR3 DNA: TGTGCCAGCAGCGGGACTAGCGGGGGCAATGAGCAGTTCTTC.

This clone was detected a few times. The chain has TRBV7-8 and TRBJ1-1; D unresolved. Trimming left V 1 base short and J 2 bases short, with 8 bases between. There are 14 residues in the CDR3. Germline V lookup: CDR1 SGHVS, CDR2 FQNEAQ. The CDR3 protein is CASSLGFGNTEAFF. The CDR3, as DNA: TGTGCCAGCAGCTTAGGGTTTGGCAACACTGAAGCTTTCTTT.

This clone was counted once. The chain uses TRBV6-5 and TRBJ2-7; 7 positions match TRBD1. V shed 7 bases and J 2 bases; nucleotides not matched to a gene: 5. Germline V CDR1 and CDR2: MNHEY, SVGAGI. The CDR3 runs 13 residues. CDR3 nucleotides: TGTGCCAGCACCCAGACAGGGCCCTACGAGCAGTACTTC. It encodes CASTQTGPYEQYF.

This sequence joins TRBV6-5 and TRBJ1-2; 9 nucleotides agree with TRBD1. Per germline, CDR1 MNHEY and CDR2 SVGAGI. V shed 6 bases, J shed 2 bases, and the junction held 4 bases outside the gene matches. CDR3 size: 14 residues. This chain's CDR3 is CASRQGTGNYGYTF. In DNA, the CDR3 is TGTGCCAGCAGGCAAGGGACAGGGAACTATGGCTACACCTTC.

The chain employs TRBV6-5 and TRBJ1-1; tentative D call: TRBD1 (5 bases). V lost 4 bases and J lost 3, with 12 bases in between. The CDR3 is 14 residues long. Germline V gene data show CDR1 as MNHEY and CDR2 as SVGAGI. Written as DNA, the CDR3 is TGTGCCAGCAGTTCGGCAGGGAAGTACACTGAAGCTTTCTTT. Encoded protein: CASSSAGKYTEAFF.

The chain is built from TRBV7-2 and TRBJ2-1, with a tentative D call TRBD1 (5 bases). V was cut by 1 base and J by 0 bases, with 13 bases left in between. Germline CDR1 and CDR2: SGHTA and FQGNSA. This CDR3 contains 17 residues. The DNA of the CDR3 is TGTGCCAGCAGCTTAGGTCGACAGAGAACCTCCTACAATGAGCAGTTCTTC. This codes for CASSLGRQRTSYNEQFF.

The chain joins TRBV4-1 to TRBJ1-2; D gene ambiguous. Germline CDR1 is MGHRA and CDR2 is YSYEKL. V was shortened by 1 base and J by 1 base, with 7 bases between the two germline ends. This CDR3 has 14 residues. This CDR3 is CASSQGEVNYGYTF. The CDR3 nucleotides are TGCGCCAGCAGCCAAGGCGAAGTTAACTATGGCTACACCTTC.

The chain combines TRBV7-2 with TRBJ1-1; no firm D call. CDR1 is SGHTA and CDR2 is FQGNSA in the germline V gene. Trimming cost V 0 bases and J 6 bases, with 17 bases left between them. The CDR3 has 16 amino acids. The CDR3 region has the DNA TGTGCCAGCAGCTTAGCCCCTCGCTCTCTGGAGGCTGAAGCTTTCTTT. Translating it yields CASSLAPRSLEAEAFF. Complete variable domain (other parts from reference TRBV7-2 and TRBJ1-1): GAGVSQSPSNKVTEKGKDVELRCDPISGHTALYWYRQSLGQGLEFLIYFQGNSAPDKSGLPSDRFSAERTGGSVSTLTIQRTQQEDSAVYLCASSLAPRSLEAEAFFGQGTRLTVV.

The CDR3, as DNA: TGTGCCAGCTCACCAGCTGGGCCCGAACTGTCACCCCTCCACTTT. Its protein is CASSPAGPELSPLHF. This rearrangement joins TRBV18 to TRBJ1-6; D not certain. The germline V gene encodes CDR1 KGHSH and CDR2 LQKENI. The CDR3 loop spans 15 amino acids. The ends were cut back, 2 bases at V and 10 bases at J, with 15 bases in the middle. Combining the CDR3 with reference TRBV18 and TRBJ1-6 gives the whole variable domain NAGVMQNPRHLVRRRGQEARLRCSPMKGHSHVYWYRQLPEEGLKFMVYLQKENIIDESGMPKERFSAEFPKEGPSILRIQQVVRGDSAAYFCASSPAGPELSPLHFGNGTRLTVT.

The chain is built from TRBV6-5 and TRBJ2-7; 9 bases fit TRBD1. This CDR3 is 15 amino acids long. J was trimmed by 4 bases and V by 6 bases; bases with no gene match: 10. Germline-derived CDR1 and CDR2 are MNHEY and SVGAGI. CDR3 nucleotides: TGTGCCAGCAGATTACAACAGGGGGCCGGGTACGAGCAGTACTTC. Its translation is CASRLQQGAGYEQYF.

The chain joins TRBV7-9 to TRBJ1-2; maybe TRBD1 (6 bases). Per the germline V gene, CDR1 is SEHNR and CDR2 is FQNEAQ (reference sequence). With 5 bases removed from V and 4 bases from J, the gap between germline ends came to 17 bases. The CDR3 is made up of 15 amino acids. CDR3 coding DNA: TGTGCCAGCAGCGACGAGGGGGTTGGCGTCTATGGCTACACCTTC. This sequence encodes CASSDEGVGVYGYTF.

The chain uses TRBV7-9 and TRBJ2-7; D remains unclear. The germline CDR1 and CDR2 sequences are SEHNR and FQNEAQ (reference sequence). The V gene lost 0 bases and the J gene lost 4 bases, with 4 bases spanning the gap. The CDR3 spans 12 residues. In nucleotides, the CDR3 is TGTGCCAGCAGCTTAGCGCTATACGAGCAGTACTTC. Amino acid sequence: CASSLALYEQYF. The entire variable domain, with the rest obtained from reference TRBV7-9 and TRBJ2-7, is as follows: DTGVSQNPRHKITKRGQNVTFRCDPISEHNRLYWYRQTLGQGPEFLTYFQNEAQLEKSRLLSDRFSAERPKGSFSTLEIQRTEQGDSAMYLCASSLALYEQYFGPGTRLTVT.

The rearrangement links TRBV11-2 to TRBJ2-5; 14 bases match TRBD2. The V segment lost 5 bases and the J segment 1 base; nucleotides outside the gene matches: 12. The CDR3 covers 19 residues. From germline, CDR1 is SGHAT and CDR2 FQNNGV. CDR3 in DNA: TGTGCCAGCAGCCCAACCCCGGGACTAGCGGGGGCCTTCCAAGAGACCCAGTACTTC. It codes for CASSPTPGLAGAFQETQYF.

The rearrangement joins TRBV9 to TRBJ2-5; 12 positions agree with TRBD2. CDR1 and CDR2 from the germline V gene are SGDLS and YYNGEE. CDR3 length: 15 residues. With 4 bases clipped from V and 0 bases from J, the junction kept 1 base outside the gene matches. CDR3 residues: CASSLAGGNQETQYF. CDR3 coding DNA: TGTGCCAGCAGCCTAGCGGGGGGGAACCAAGAGACCCAGTACTTC. The whole variable domain, remainder taken from reference TRBV9 and TRBJ2-5, is DSGVTQTPKHLITATGQRVTLRCSPRSGDLSVYWYQQSLDQGLQFLIQYYNGEERAKGNILERFSAQQFPDLHSELNLSSLELGDSALYFCASSLAGGNQETQYFGPGTRLLVL.

The rearrangement links TRBV6-5 to TRBJ1-1, with 11 positions matching TRBD1. The trim removed 6 bases at V and 5 bases at J, leaving 5 bases unmatched. CDR1 MNHEY and CDR2 SVGAGI come from the germline V gene. The CDR3 has 14 residues. The CDR3 DNA sequence: TGTGCCAGCAGACGGGACAGGGGGTGGACTGAAGCTTTCTTT. Protein sequence: CASRRDRGWTEAFF.